Sequencing of this TCR beta chain was carried out in a study of cytomegalovirus exposure and HLA in healthy donors. Worth noting for this clone: Its antigen is unknown. An end of the junction differs from the germline gene, which may be a read error.

With 60 Vbeta and 13 Jbeta primers, the PCR was carried out. Generated by immunoSEQ multiplex PCR, the TCRdb table keeps only in-frame clones and is missing some. The top ten hold more than 9.5% of the sample, which has 60,000 to 85,000 clones, 74% seen once. The study's findings and limits: In a later analysis, HLA-associated beta chains showed higher expansion and lower generation probabilities than comparable chains. Another analysis was done later, and it associated around 16,000 TCR beta sequences with HLA alleles at 0.05 false discovery rate. Sequencing likely produced, as an artifact, a cluster of highly shared sequence variants. According to reports, the classifier identified cytomegalovirus status with high specificity and sensitivity.

The CDR3 runs to 11 residues. Germline CDR1 reads MNHNY; CDR2 reads SVGAGI (reference sequence). The sequenced sample consisted of PBMCs. The TCR sequence derives from a human donor in good health. This chain links TRBV6-6 with TRBJ1-2; D call uncertain. The CDR3 protein is CASLTVRGCTF. The CDR3 region has the DNA TGTGCCAGCCTCACGGTGAGAGGCTGCACCTTC.